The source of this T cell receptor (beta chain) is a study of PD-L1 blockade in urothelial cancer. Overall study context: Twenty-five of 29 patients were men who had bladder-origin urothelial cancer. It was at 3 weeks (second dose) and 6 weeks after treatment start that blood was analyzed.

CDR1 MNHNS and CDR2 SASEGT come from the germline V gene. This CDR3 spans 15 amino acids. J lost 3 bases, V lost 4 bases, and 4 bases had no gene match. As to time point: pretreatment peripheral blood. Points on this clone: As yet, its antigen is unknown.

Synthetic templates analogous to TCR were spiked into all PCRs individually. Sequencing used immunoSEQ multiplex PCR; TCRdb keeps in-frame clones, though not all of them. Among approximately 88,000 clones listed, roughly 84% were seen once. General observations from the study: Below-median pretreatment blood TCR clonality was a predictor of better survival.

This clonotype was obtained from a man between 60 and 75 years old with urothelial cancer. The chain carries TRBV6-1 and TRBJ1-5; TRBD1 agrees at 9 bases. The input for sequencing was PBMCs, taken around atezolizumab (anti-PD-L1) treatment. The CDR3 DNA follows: TGTGCCAGCAGTGGACAGGGGGTGGACAATCAGCCCCAGCATTTT. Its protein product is CASSGQGVDNQPQHF.